These 7 T cell receptor beta chains were all obtained from the same sample, sequenced in a study of T cell responses to AZD1222 COVID-19 vaccine. TCRdb's copy holds only in-frame clones and misses some; the assay was immunoSEQ multiplex PCR. The data hold roughly 67,000 clones, with 80% to 90% observed a single time. The material sequenced was peripheral blood, taken 28 days after the second AZD1222 dose. All receptors come from an adult who received the AZD1222 COVID-19 vaccine.

The V gene is TRBV11-3, the J gene TRBJ1-4; a possible D gene is TRBD1 (5 bases). V dropped 0 bases and J dropped 6 bases, with 11 bases sitting between them. The germline gives CDR1 SGHNT, CDR2 YENEEA. The CDR3 consists of 15 residues. CDR3 residues: CASSLEYLGDEKLFF. The DNA for the CDR3 is TGTGCCAGCAGCTTAGAGTATTTGGGGGATGAAAAACTGTTTTTT. Together with reference TRBV11-3 and TRBJ1-4, the CDR3 gives the full variable domain: EAGVVQSPRYKIIEKKQPVAFWCNPISGHNTLYWYLQNLGQGPELLIRYENEEAVDDSQLPKDRFSAERLKGVDSTLKIQPAELGDSAVYLCASSLEYLGDEKLFFGSGTQLSVL.

The genes are TRBV21-1 and TRBJ1-1. TRBV21-1 constitutes a pseudogene. The CDR3 extends over 15 amino acids. The CDR3 nucleotides are TGTGCCAGCAGCAAAAAGATGGGACGGAACACTGAAGCTTTCTTT. This translates into CASSKKMGRNTEAFF.

The chain employs TRBV4-3 and TRBJ2-3; D is unresolved. The CDR3 loop spans 17 amino acids. Germline CDR1 and CDR2: LGHNA and YSLEER. Trimming shortened V by 0 bases and J by 1 base, and 14 bases separated the two germline ends. The CDR3 spells CASSQDPSTRRTDTQYF. In nucleotides, the CDR3 is TGCGCCAGCAGCCAAGATCCATCGACGCGACGCACAGATACGCAGTATTTT.

This sequence joins TRBV19 and TRBJ2-3, with D uncertain. V dropped 3 bases and J dropped 6 bases, with 13 bases sitting between them. CDR3 length: 14 residues. The germline V gene encodes CDR1 LNHDA and CDR2 SQIVND (reference sequence). CDR3 nucleotide sequence: TGTGCCAGTAGTATTGACGTCCAGGTCGATACGCAGTATTTT. This sequence encodes CASSIDVQVDTQYF.

The chain recombines TRBV7-9 with TRBJ2-1; perhaps TRBD2 as D (6 bases). Trimming pared 4 bases from V and 2 bases from J, leaving 9 bases between. The CDR3 runs 14 residues. CDR1 SEHNR and CDR2 FQNEAQ come from the germline V gene (reference sequence). CDR3 nucleotide sequence: TGTGCCAGCAGCTGGGGGGAACCCTACAATGAGCAGTTCTTC. This translates into CASSWGEPYNEQFF.

The chain is built from TRBV6-5 and TRBJ2-7, with D tentatively TRBD1 (5 bases). Trimming cost V 2 bases and J 1 base, with 12 bases left between them. There are 15 residues in the CDR3. Germline V gene data show CDR1 as MNHEY and CDR2 as SVGAGI. The CDR3 loop is CASSYHQRGSYEQYF. CDR3 DNA sequence: TGTGCCAGCAGTTACCACCAAAGGGGATCCTACGAGCAGTACTTC.

This clone was picked up a small number of times. Germline and junction disagree at one end, which may indicate a read error. The CDR3 nucleotides are TGTGCCAGCAGCTTAGATGAAGGCCAGGTTCATCCGTTC. It encodes CASSLDEGQVHPF. The chain carries TRBV11-3 and TRBJ2-4; D uncertain. The V gene's germline CDR1 is SGHNT and CDR2 YENEEA. The CDR3 length is 13 residues.